This entry features one T cell receptor (beta chain) sequence. Its antigen remains unidentified. Within one base of it there is no much larger clone, and no base qualities were kept. The data were taken from a study of vaccination and CD4 T cells after COVID-19 (dated by TCRdb to between 2021 and 2023). The study in broad terms: Convalescent patients had a positive SARS-CoV-2 result on nasal swab PCR, and of these patients, several had mild disease and one had severe disease. Six males and four females were included in the convalescent cohort, with two Hispanic individuals, seven Caucasians, two Asians and one multiracial person represented. Each participant got two doses of either the Pfizer-BioNTech BNT162b2 vaccine (n=8) or the Moderna mRNA-1273 vaccine (n=2). Post-COVID blood samples were collected from convalescent patients a median of around 96 days after diagnosis, with a range of roughly 30 to 161 days. Post-vaccine blood samples were collected a median of about 66 days after the second vaccine dose, ranging from about 13 to 250 days. For three convalescent patients, samples were collected at an early post-vaccination timepoint (day 14) as well as at a late post-vaccination timepoint (days 161 to 241). Overlapping spike peptide pools from SARS-CoV-2 and from the common cold coronaviruses HCoV-NL63, HCoV-OC43 and HCoV-229E were used as culture stimuli. In control cultures, a CEFX viral epitope pool was used as positive control, an HIV-1 Nef peptide pool was used as negative control, or no peptide was added. The spike-specific CD4+ TCR repertoire was compared before and after mRNA vaccination in under 11 COVID-19 convalescent patients and a handful of infection-naive healthy vaccine recipients.

Libraries were prepared through PCR. DNA from cultured CD4+ T cells was subjected to TCR sequencing with the Oncomine TCR Beta short-read assay at the Johns Hopkins FTIC core. Genomic DNA was extracted from the cultured CD4+ T cells with the QIAamp micro DNA kit. Oncomine TCR Beta libraries from cultured CD4+ T cells were pooled with unique dual indexes and sequenced on an Illumina iSeq 100. The published analysis was carried out like this. Non-productive sequences were removed, and CDR3s not starting with C, not ending with F or W, or shorter than 7 amino acids were discarded. The MANAFEST web application was used to identify antigen-specific clonotypes by comparing peptide-stimulated wells against reference wells and other culture wells. For a clone to be called positive, the clone needed an FDR below 0.05, an odds ratio above 5, and a productive frequency above 0.1% in at least two of three replicate wells. Clonotypes that were significantly expanded in both SARS-CoV-2 spike wells and at least one common cold coronavirus spike condition were defined as cross-reactive. CDR3 homology was assessed with Levenshtein distances (stringdist) and unrooted phylogenetic trees (ape) in R version 3.6.1. TCRdb trimmed public reads at Q25 via fastp, called clones via MiXCR and kept in-frame beta chains. Rows matching on CDR3 protein sequence are summarized as one entry with the most common DNA and genes. These V and J calls rely on TCRdb rather than the paper's analysis. This sample comprises fewer than 20,000 distinct CDR3 sequences, approximately 50% of them detected only once. The ten biggest clones cover around 20% of the sample.

Reading the label with the study, this specimen's time point is: late sampling 161 to 241 days after vaccination in a few convalescent patients. The treatment or condition tag for this specimen amounts to: roughly 10-day PBMC culture with coronavirus spike peptide pools or control peptides (ViraFEST assay). The study used the ViraFEST assay, which expanded antigen-specific T cells with peptide pools and then identified expanded clonotypes by TCR sequencing. The convalescent patients' positive SARS-CoV-2 PCR tests were from March to December 2020, which was before the Alpha, Beta and Delta variants emerged in the United States. PBMCs were cultured at fewer than 2.5 million per well in IMDM supplemented with about 5% human AB serum and approximately 10 IU/ml IL-2, with about 11 ug/ml peptide pools added. Half of the culture medium was replaced with fresh IL-2-containing medium on days 3 and 7. Once the cells had been in culture for 10 days, the EasySep CD4+ T cell isolation kit was used to isolate CD4+ T cells by negative selection. Ficoll-Paque Plus gradient centrifugation was used to isolate PBMCs from whole blood, and the isolated PBMCs were then either used fresh or cryopreserved at -140C. Triplicate wells were generally used for each culture condition.

CDR3 length: 18 amino acids, cysteine to phenylalanine. Only CDR3 DNA is held: 54 bases, read in frame from base 1. CDR1 and CDR2 were assigned from the germline V gene as LGHNA and YNFKEQ. Germline trimming: 4 bases from V, 0 bases from J; junction bases outside gene matches: 12. What the authors observed across the whole study: In convalescent patients, a median around 84% of post-vaccine SARS-CoV-2-reactive clones were detected only after vaccination, and vaccine-specific priming was suggested by this finding. Nearly all vaccine-specific clones in convalescent patients (304 of 307) were mono-reactive for SARS-CoV-2 spike rather than cross-reactive with common cold coronaviruses. Only a relatively small number of convalescent patients were included in the study, and early timepoints following natural infection were not analyzed. The median count of SARS-CoV-2-reactive clonotypes went up from 20 to 25 after infection to a few dozen after vaccination, although the change was not significant.

The chain was built from TRBV4-2 and TRBJ2-7; TRBD2 aligns with 10 central bases. The sequence was obtained from a human donor who had recovered from COVID-19. The sequencing here drew on CD4+ T cells from blood, cultured in vitro, taken about 7 months after SARS-CoV-2 vaccination. The DNA sequence is TGTGCCAGCAGCCGAGCTTCCACTAGCGGGGAAAGCTCCTACGAGCAGTACTTC. This codes for CASSRASTSGESSYEQYF.